These T cell receptor beta chains were read from a single sample in a study of T-cell reconstitution after alpha-beta-depleted transplantation in children. TCRdb recomputed calls from the PCR reads with MiXCR, one row per CDR3 protein. The sample yields about 360,000 distinct CDR3 sequences, about 14% seen once. Sequencing was performed on PBMCs, taken from the stem cell graft. Receptor source: a human donor who donated a stem cell graft to a child with Fanconi anemia. Both conserved end residues are part of each CDR3. The order of the fields is D gene, clone size, J gene, V gene, CDR3 DNA, CDR3 protein. The D gene is left open where the match is weak. Clone size is stated in some rows and not others, as once, few, many or a class when expanded.

>NA|few|TRBJ2-5|TRBV12-3/TRBV12-4
TGTGCCAGCTCACCCTGGCGGACCACGGAGACCCAGTACTTC
CASSPWRTTETQYF
>NA|few|TRBJ1-1|TRBV6-5
TGTGCCAGCAGTTACTCCCTAGCCCCGGGGGGCACTGAAGCTTTCTTT
CASSYSLAPGGTEAFF
>NA|NA|TRBJ2-1|TRBV7-8
TGTGCCAGCAGCTTAGAGGCCAACGCCTACAATGAGCAGTTCTTC
CASSLEANAYNEQFF
>NA|NA|TRBJ2-7|TRBV12-3/TRBV12-4
TGTGCCAGCAGCATATCCGGGGACCGCAGCTACGAGCAGTACTTC
CASSISGDRSYEQYF
>TRBD1|few|TRBJ2-1|TRBV5-1
TGCGCCAGCTCTGACCCGCGGGACAGGGAAGGGGATGAGCAGTTCTTC
CASSDPRDREGDEQFF
>TRBD2|few|TRBJ2-1|TRBV7-3
TGTGCCAGCAGCTTAACTCCTAGCGGGGGATTCAATGAGCAGTTCTTC
CASSLTPSGGFNEQFF
>NA|few|TRBJ1-4|TRBV27
TGTGCCAGCAGAGGGACAAGCGTCAATGAAAAACTGTTTTTT
CASRGTSVNEKLFF
>NA|few|TRBJ2-7|TRBV5-6
TGTGCCAGCAGTAGTGGACGCGGCTACGAGCAGTACTTC
CASSSGRGYEQYF
>NA|NA|TRBJ1-4|TRBV20-1
TGCAGTGCTAGAGATACTGGCCTCCCTTCGGGTGAAAAACTGTTTTTT
CSARDTGLPSGEKLFF
>NA|few|TRBJ2-2|TRBV7-8
TGTGCCAGCAGCTCCCGGGCCTTGAACACCGGGGAGCTGTTTTTT
CASSSRALNTGELFF
>NA|many|TRBJ1-5|TRBV6-5
TGTGCCAGCAGTTACGGCCAGGGAAATCAGCCCCAGCATTTT
CASSYGQGNQPQHF
>TRBD1|few|TRBJ2-1|TRBV20-1
TGCAGTGCTAGAGTTCTAGGACAGGCTCCACCGCGCGAGTTCTTC
CSARVLGQAPPREFF
>NA|many|TRBJ2-3|TRBV20-1
TGCAGTCTCGTTGAGGGGTCGGGTACAGATACGCAGTATTTT
CSLVEGSGTDTQYF
>TRBD2|few|TRBJ2-5|TRBV12-3/TRBV12-4
TGTGCCAGCAGCCGACTAGCGGGGGGCCCCGCAGAGACCCAGTACTTC
CASSRLAGGPAETQYF
>TRBD1|NA|TRBJ1-3|TRBV20-1
TGCAGTGCTAGGTCAGGGGGCGAAAGTGGAAACACCATATATTTT
CSARSGGESGNTIYF
>NA|NA|TRBJ2-4|TRBV5-1
TGCGCCAGCAGCTTGGACCAGCCCAAAAACATTCAGTACTTC
CASSLDQPKNIQYF
>NA|NA|TRBJ1-2|TRBV12-3/TRBV12-4
TGTGCCAGCGGGATTTCAGGGGTAGGAGGCTACACCTTC
CASGISGVGGYTF
>NA|many|TRBJ2-2|TRBV2
TGTGCCAGCAGTGAACAGCACATGAACACCGGGGAGCTGTTTTTT
CASSEQHMNTGELFF
>TRBD1|few|TRBJ2-2|TRBV5-1
TGCGCCAGCAGCTTGGACAGGGGCGCCGGGGAGCTGTTTTTT
CASSLDRGAGELFF
>NA|many|TRBJ2-6|TRBV5-1
TGTGCCAGCAGTCCCTTTTCTGGGGCCAACGTCCTGACTTTC
CASSPFSGANVLTF
>NA|NA|TRBJ1-1|TRBV7-6
TGTGCCAGCAGCCGCGATCAGGGGTCACGCACTGAAGCTTTCTTT
CASSRDQGSRTEAFF
>NA|NA|TRBJ2-3|TRBV5-1
TGCGCCAGCAGCTTGAGTCCGGGGGCCGGAGATACGCAGTATTTT
CASSLSPGAGDTQYF
>NA|NA|TRBJ1-3|TRBV5-5
TGTGCCAGCAGCCTTACATTGCTTGGAAACACCATATATTTT
CASSLTLLGNTIYF